The present entry profiles one T cell receptor beta chain with its context. Antigen specificity is unknown. TCRdb reprocessed the 5' RACE reads via MiXCR and lists one record per CDR3 protein. The table has under 700,000 distinct CDR3 sequences, over 20% seen once. J was trimmed by 5 bases and V by 1 base; bases with no gene match: 1. Germline loops: CDR1 LGHDT, CDR2 YNNKEL (reference sequence). This CDR3 is built from 13 residues. This entry is derived from a study of T-cell memory formation after mild COVID-19. Findings of the study overall: Among CD4+ contracting clones, most were CM and EM, and CD8+ ones EMRA.

This TCR was sampled from an adult woman who had mild COVID-19 (a few samples of this study predate the infection). Cell type and time point are not known. The chain couples TRBV3-1 to TRBJ1-2, with 7 bases matching TRBD1. Material: PBMCs or a T cell subset sorted from them (not recorded which). CDR3 region: CASSQAQGYGYTF. The CDR3 coding sequence is TGTGCCAGCAGCCAAGCACAGGGGTATGGCTACACCTTC.